This TCR beta chain was found in a study of control samples from healthy donors and cancer patients. Assay: immunoSEQ multiplex PCR; the TCRdb copy retains only in-frame clones and omits some. The sample lists about 140,000 clones; roughly nine tenths were seen once. Trimming shortened V by 3 bases and J by 6 bases, and 18 bases separated the two germline ends. This CDR3 comprises 14 residues. The germline CDR1 and CDR2 sequences are DFQATT and SNEGSKA (reference sequence). Specimen: blood. The chain recombines TRBV20-1 with TRBJ2-7; D may be TRBD1 (6 bases). The TCR originated in a man aged 18 to 30 in good health. The CDR3 nucleotides read TGCAGTGCTAGTTCGCGAGACAGGTACGGCGAGCAGTACTTC. Translation gives CSASSRDRYGEQYF.